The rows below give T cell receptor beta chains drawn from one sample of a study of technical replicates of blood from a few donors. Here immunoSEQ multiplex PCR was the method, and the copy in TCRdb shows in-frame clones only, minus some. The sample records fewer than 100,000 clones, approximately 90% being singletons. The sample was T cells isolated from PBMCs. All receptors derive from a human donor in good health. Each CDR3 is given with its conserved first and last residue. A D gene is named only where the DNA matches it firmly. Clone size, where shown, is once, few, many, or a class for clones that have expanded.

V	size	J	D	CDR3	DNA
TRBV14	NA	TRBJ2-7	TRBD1	CASSQQQGFYEQYF	TGTGCCAGCAGCCAACAACAGGGGTTCTACGAGCAGTACTTC
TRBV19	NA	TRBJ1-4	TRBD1	CASTETGGGTTNEKLFF	TGTGCCAGTACTGAGACAGGGGGCGGTACAACTAATGAAAAACTGTTTTTT
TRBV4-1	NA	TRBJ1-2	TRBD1	CASSQTGSYGYTF	TGCGCCAGCAGCCAGACAGGGTCCTATGGCTACACCTTC
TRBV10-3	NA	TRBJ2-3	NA	CAISETGRDTQYF	TGTGCCATCAGTGAGACAGGGAGAGATACGCAGTATTTT
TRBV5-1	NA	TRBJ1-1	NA	CASSLGLGVGSTEAFF	TGCGCCAGCAGCTTAGGCCTAGGAGTCGGGAGCACTGAAGCTTTCTTT
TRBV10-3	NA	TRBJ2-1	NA	CAISLLESEQFF	TGTGCCATCAGTTTACTAGAATCTGAGCAGTTCTTC
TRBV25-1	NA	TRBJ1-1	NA	CASSQYGGAFF	TGTGCCAGCAGCCAATACGGGGGGGCTTTCTTT
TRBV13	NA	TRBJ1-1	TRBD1	CASSLGGQGTEAFF	TGTGCCAGCAGCTTAGGGGGACAGGGCACTGAAGCTTTCTTT
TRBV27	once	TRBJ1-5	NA	CASSPYNSGANQPQHF	TGTGCCAGCAGTCCCTACAATTCAGGGGCCAATCAGCCCCAGCATTTT
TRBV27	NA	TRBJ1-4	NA	CASSLAANEKLFF	TGTGCCAGCAGTTTAGCGGCCAATGAAAAACTGTTTTTT
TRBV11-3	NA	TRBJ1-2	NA	CASKPPGLEYGYTF	TGTGCCAGCAAACCTCCAGGGCTCGAGTATGGCTACACCTTC